The source of this T cell receptor beta chain is a study of cytomegalovirus exposure and HLA in healthy donors. This clone has a single count. As yet, its antigen is unknown. Study conclusions and caveats: A later look showed TCR association rates differing by HLA locus, highest for DRB1 and lowest for HLA-C. 16,951 TCR beta sequences were associated with HLA alleles at 0.05 false discovery rate in a later analysis. Diagnosis of cytomegalovirus status made by the classifier reportedly showed high specificity and sensitivity.

The PCR had 60 Vbeta and 13 Jbeta primers. Source study methods: Later analysis identified tens of millions of unique TCR beta chains, roughly 11 million shared. Sequenced by immunoSEQ multiplex PCR; TCRdb stores in-frame clones only, minus some. V and J calls plus clone size are reproduced from that table; the DNA served to infer D and trimming. The data hold approximately 89,000 clones, with approximately 60% observed a single time. There are 15 residues in the CDR3. Trimming removed 5 bases at V and 7 bases at J, with 17 bases between. The germline V gene has CDR1 LNHNV and CDR2 YYDKDF (reference sequence).

Sequenced: PBMCs. This TCR was sampled from a woman in her 30s in good health and CMV-seropositive. The J gene is TRBJ1-4, the V gene TRBV15; weak D call: TRBD1 (5 bases). Here the CDR3 reads CATSERWRRGEKLFF. The DNA for the CDR3 is TGTGCCACCAGCGAGAGGTGGAGGAGGGGTGAAAAACTGTTTTTT.